This T cell receptor beta chain was observed in a study of shared clonotypes between healthy human individuals. Study observations and caveats: Across subsets, estimated richness was generally greater for naive than for memory populations. The study found roughly 5% of naive CD4 clonotypes shared across a handful of donors.

Original processing methods: ImmunoSEQ only sent back junction sequences with no quality scores, so filtering was done differently. Produced via immunoSEQ multiplex PCR; TCRdb's table is partial and in-frame only. That table gives V, J and clone size, and the DNA gave D and trimming. Here the sample spans some 2,000,000 clones, approximately 94% being singletons. To note about this clone: What it recognizes is unknown.

Germline V lookup: CDR1 SGHRS, CDR2 YFSETQ. The CDR3 sequence is 13 residues long. The ends were cut back, 7 bases at V and 5 bases at J, with 15 bases in the middle. The V call is TRBV5-1, the J call TRBJ2-5, with D perhaps matching TRBD1 (5 bases). Sample: naive CD4+ T cells sorted from blood. As to subset: CD45RA+ positively selected. The receptor was isolated from a man between 18 and 35 years old in good health. The CDR3 DNA follows: TGCGCCAGCCACCCCCATAAGGGGGAGACCCAGTACTTC. This encodes CASHPHKGETQYF.